Following are 12 T cell receptor beta chains from one sample sequenced in a study of blood T cells in healthy people across ages. For the second PCR, which ran for about 7 to 11 cycles, a sample-barcoded 5' primer and a J-beta primer mix were used. TCRdb itself ran the 5' RACE reads through MiXCR, one entry per CDR3 protein. This sample has some 760,000 distinct CDR3 sequences, with 20% to 25% found just once. The sample was also linked to a second study, of T cells of mothers and their children.

The sample was blood. Receptor source: a boy younger than 18 in good health.

The V and J genes are TRBV11-1 and TRBJ2-1; D is undetermined. Germline loops: CDR1 SGHAT, CDR2 FQDESV (reference sequence). The CDR3 is 14 residues long. Trimming removed 6 bases from V and 0 bases from J, with 9 bases in between. CDR3 in amino acids: CASSPLYSYNEQFF. CDR3 nucleotide sequence: TGTGCCAGCAGTCCACTTTACTCCTACAATGAGCAGTTCTTC. Full variable domain (remainder filled in from reference TRBV11-1 and TRBJ2-1): EAEVAQSPRYKITEKSQAVAFWCDPISGHATLYWYRQILGQGPELLVQFQDESVVDDSQLPKDRFSAERLKGVDSTLKIQPAELGDSAMYLCASSPLYSYNEQFFGPGTRLTVL.

The chain links TRBV7-2 to TRBJ2-3, with 11 bases lining up with TRBD2. This CDR3 contains 16 residues. The germline gives CDR1 SGHTA, CDR2 FQGNSA. V was clipped by 5 bases and J by 4 bases; unmatched bases: 8. The CDR3, as DNA: TGTGCCAGCAGCAAAAATAGCGGGGGGGCTTCAGATACGCAGTATTTT. Translated: CASSKNSGGASDTQYF.

This clonotype has just a few counts. This chain connects TRBV4-3 to TRBJ1-6; 9 nucleotides match TRBD1. The CDR3 has 17 residues. Germline-derived CDR1 and CDR2 are LGHNA and YSLEER. V gave up 0 bases and J gave up 4 bases; unmatched junction bases: 4. In DNA, the CDR3 is TGCGCCAGCAGCCAAGAGACCGGGACAGGGTATAATTCACCCCTCCACTTT. Residues: CASSQETGTGYNSPLHF.

In its sample, this clonotype was seen a few times. The V call is TRBV5-1, the J call TRBJ1-3; TRBD1 matches 9 bases. The ends lost 1 base at V and 5 bases at J; junction bases unmatched: 13. This CDR3 contains 18 residues. Germline V lookup: CDR1 SGHRS, CDR2 YFSETQ. The CDR3 spells CASSLFPGTGSQRNTIYF. The DNA for the CDR3 is TGCGCCAGCAGCTTGTTTCCCGGGACAGGGAGTCAAAGAAACACCATATATTTT.

The chain joins TRBV15 to TRBJ2-5, with D possibly matching TRBD1 (5 bases). CDR3 length: 15 residues. Germline values: CDR1 LNHNV, CDR2 YYDKDF (reference sequence). Trimming removed 0 bases at V and 3 bases at J, with 11 bases between. DNA of the CDR3: TGTGCCACCAGCAGAGATGGGGCTGGAGAAGAGACCCAGTACTTC. Its protein is CATSRDGAGEETQYF.

This clonotype was observed at least ten times. This rearrangement joins TRBV5-1 to TRBJ2-5; 9 bases map to TRBD2. The germline V gene encodes CDR1 SGHRS and CDR2 YFSETQ. The CDR3 length is 15 residues. Trimming cost V 0 bases and J 4 bases; bases outside gene matches: 4. CDR3 in DNA: TGCGCCAGCAGCTTGGACTCGCGGGGGGGAGAGACCCAGTACTTC. This codes for CASSLDSRGGETQYF. Combining the CDR3 with reference TRBV5-1 and TRBJ2-5 gives the whole variable domain KAGVTQTPRYLIKTRGQQVTLSCSPISGHRSVSWYQQTPGQGLQFLFEYFSETQRNKGNFPGRFSGRQFSNSRSEMNVSTLELGDSALYLCASSLDSRGGETQYFGPGTRLLVL.

This clonotype was counted only a few times. The chain recombines TRBV7-6 with TRBJ2-5; 9 positions agree with TRBD2. The tail of the sequence fits TRBJ2-1 better, so the J call may be wrong. This CDR3 is built from 16 residues. The germline V gene has CDR1 SGHVS and CDR2 FNYEAQ. The CDR3 DNA sequence: TGTGCCAGCAGCCCCCATAGCGGGAGTGCCTACAATGAGCAGTTCTTC. Translation: CASSPHSGSAYNEQFF.

The chain joins TRBV2 to TRBJ2-7, with TRBD2 matching 7 bases. V lost 3 bases, J lost 1 base, and 6 bases stayed unmatched. Germline CDR1 and CDR2: SNHLY and FYNNEI. The CDR3 runs to 15 residues. The CDR3 here is CASSEWLAESYEQYF. The CDR3 DNA reads TGTGCCAGCAGTGAGTGGCTAGCGGAGTCCTACGAGCAGTACTTC.

This clonotype was observed at least ten times. The junction departs from germline at one end; a sequencing error may be responsible. The V call is TRBV7-2, the J call TRBJ2-5, with D perhaps TRBD1 or TRBD2 (5 bases each). Germline CDR1 and CDR2: SGHTA and FQGNSA. This CDR3 comprises 13 residues. The CDR3: CASSLWGQETQYF. CDR3 DNA: TGCGCCAGCAGCTTGTGGGGGCAAGAGACCCAGTACTTC.

The gene calls are TRBV27 and TRBJ2-7; the D is unclear. In germline, CDR1 is MNHEY, CDR2 SMNVEV (reference sequence). CDR3 length equals 13 residues. With 4 bases removed from V and 5 bases from J, the gap between germline ends came to 12 bases. The CDR3 DNA sequence: TGTGCCAGCAGTTCCCGGCGTGAGGACGAGCAGTACTTC. Its translation is CASSSRREDEQYF.

V gene TRBV7-9 combines with J gene TRBJ2-7; D remains ambiguous. Germline V gene sequence: CDR1 SEHNR, CDR2 FQNEAQ (reference sequence). V lost 5 bases, J lost 2 bases, and 13 bases lay in between. The CDR3 covers 14 residues. For the CDR3, the DNA is TGTGCCAGCAGCCCCCGATCATTGGCCTACGAGCAGTACTTC. It encodes CASSPRSLAYEQYF.

This clonotype appeared a few times. The V and J genes are TRBV27 and TRBJ2-5, with 7 positions matching TRBD1. The CDR3 runs 13 residues. Germline V gene data show CDR1 as MNHEY and CDR2 as SMNVEV (reference sequence). Trimming removed 10 bases from V and 2 bases from J; junction bases left unmatched: 7. CDR3 residues: CATRDRLQETQYF. The CDR3 nucleotides read TGTGCCACCAGGGACAGATTACAAGAGACCCAGTACTTC.